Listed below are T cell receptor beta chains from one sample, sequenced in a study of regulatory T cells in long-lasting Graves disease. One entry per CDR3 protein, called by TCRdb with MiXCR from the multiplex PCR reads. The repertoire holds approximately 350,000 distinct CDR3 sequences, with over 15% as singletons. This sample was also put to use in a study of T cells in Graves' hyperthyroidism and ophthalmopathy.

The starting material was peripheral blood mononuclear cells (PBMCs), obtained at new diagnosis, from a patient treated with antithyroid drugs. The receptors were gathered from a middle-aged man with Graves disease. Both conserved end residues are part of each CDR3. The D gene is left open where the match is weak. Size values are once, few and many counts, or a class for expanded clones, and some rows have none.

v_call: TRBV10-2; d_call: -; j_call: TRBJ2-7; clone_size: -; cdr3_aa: CASRPSQGAEQYF; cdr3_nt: TGCGCCAGCAGGCCGAGTCAGGGTGCCGAGCAGTACTTC
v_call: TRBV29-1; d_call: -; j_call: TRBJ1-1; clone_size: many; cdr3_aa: CSVDDRTPEAFF; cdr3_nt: TGCAGCGTTGACGACAGGACCCCTGAAGCTTTCTTT
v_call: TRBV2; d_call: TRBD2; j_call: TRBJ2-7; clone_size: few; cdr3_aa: CASRVLAGGSYEQYF; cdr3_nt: TGTGCCAGCAGAGTACTAGCGGGGGGCTCCTACGAGCAGTACTTC
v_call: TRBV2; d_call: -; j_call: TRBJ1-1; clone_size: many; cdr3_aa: CASSLTRTAAFF; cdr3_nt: TGTGCCAGCAGCCTTACGAGGACGGCGGCTTTCTTT
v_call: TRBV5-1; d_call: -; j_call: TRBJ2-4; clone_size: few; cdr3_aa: CASSLDSRTENIQYF; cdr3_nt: TGCGCCAGCAGCTTGGATTCTAGGACAGAAAACATTCAGTACTTC
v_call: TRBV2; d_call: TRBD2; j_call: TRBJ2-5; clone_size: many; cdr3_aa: CASTEKTSSETQYF; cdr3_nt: TGTGCCAGCACCGAGAAGACTAGCTCAGAGACCCAGTACTTC
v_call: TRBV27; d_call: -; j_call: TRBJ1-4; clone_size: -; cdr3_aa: CASRPRPHEKLFF; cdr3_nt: TGTGCCAGCAGGCCCCGGCCGCATGAAAAACTGTTTTTT
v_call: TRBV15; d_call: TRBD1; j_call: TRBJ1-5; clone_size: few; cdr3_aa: CATSREGDREPRDF; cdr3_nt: TGTGCCACCAGCAGAGAGGGGGACAGGGAACCCCGGGATTTT
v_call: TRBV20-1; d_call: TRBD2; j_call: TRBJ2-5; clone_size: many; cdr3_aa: CSAGGVPLETQYF; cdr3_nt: TGCAGTGCTGGGGGGGTACCATTAGAGACCCAGTACTTC
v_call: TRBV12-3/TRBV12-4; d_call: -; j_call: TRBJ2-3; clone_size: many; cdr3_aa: CASSATSTDTQYF; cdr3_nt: TGTGCCAGCTCGGCAACTAGCACAGATACGCAGTATTTT
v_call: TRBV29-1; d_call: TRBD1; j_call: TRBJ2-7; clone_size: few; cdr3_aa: CSAGQAYEQYF; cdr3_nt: TGCAGCGCTGGACAGGCCTACGAGCAGTACTTC
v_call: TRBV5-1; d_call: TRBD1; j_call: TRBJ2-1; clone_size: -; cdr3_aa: CASSLPRDRGDVRAYNEQFF; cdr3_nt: TGCGCCAGCAGCTTACCCAGGGACAGGGGGGATGTTAGGGCTTACAATGAGCAGTTCTTC
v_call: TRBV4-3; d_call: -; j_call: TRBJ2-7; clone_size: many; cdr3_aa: CASSQQSYPSYEQYF; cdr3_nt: TGCGCCAGCAGCCAACAGTCTTACCCATCCTACGAGCAGTACTTC
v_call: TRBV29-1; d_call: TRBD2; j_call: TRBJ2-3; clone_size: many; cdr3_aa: CSSCTSVRDTQYF; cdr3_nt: TGCAGCTCTTGTACTAGCGTTAGAGATACGCAGTATTTT
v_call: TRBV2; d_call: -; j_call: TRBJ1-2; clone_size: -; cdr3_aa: CASSDFSREAKGYTF; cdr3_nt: TGTGCCAGCAGTGATTTTAGCCGGGAAGCTAAAGGCTACACCTTC
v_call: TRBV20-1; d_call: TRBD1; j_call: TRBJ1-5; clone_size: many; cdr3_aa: CSASKRTGTGPQPQHF; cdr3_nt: TGCAGTGCTAGTAAGCGAACCGGGACAGGGCCTCAGCCCCAGCATTTT
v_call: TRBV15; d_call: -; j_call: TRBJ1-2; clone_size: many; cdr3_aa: CATSRDTEVGGYTF; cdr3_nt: TGTGCCACCAGCAGAGATACGGAGGTCGGCGGCTACACCTTC
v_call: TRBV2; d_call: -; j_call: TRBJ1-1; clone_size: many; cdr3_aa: CASNSGRPHEAFF; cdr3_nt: TGTGCCAGCAACTCGGGCCGGCCCCATGAAGCTTTCTTT
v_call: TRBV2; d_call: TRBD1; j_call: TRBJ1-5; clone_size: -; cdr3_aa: CASRRGGEQPQHF; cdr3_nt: TGTGCCAGCAGAAGAGGGGGCGAACAGCCCCAGCATTTT
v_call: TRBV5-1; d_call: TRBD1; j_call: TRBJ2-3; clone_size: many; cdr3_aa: CASSPIPGQVSTDTQYF; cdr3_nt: TGCGCCAGCAGCCCAATTCCGGGACAGGTTAGCACAGATACGCAGTATTTT
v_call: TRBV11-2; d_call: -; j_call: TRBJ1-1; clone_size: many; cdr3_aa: CASSLDRRGTEAFF; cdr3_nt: TGTGCCAGCAGCTTAGATCGTAGGGGCACTGAAGCTTTCTTT
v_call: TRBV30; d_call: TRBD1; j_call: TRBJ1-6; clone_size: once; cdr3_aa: CAWGKDRTDSPLHF; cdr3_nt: TGTGCCTGGGGGAAGGACAGGACGGATTCACCCCTCCACTTT
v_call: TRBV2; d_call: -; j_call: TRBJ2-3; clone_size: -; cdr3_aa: CASSEALGGQATDTQYF; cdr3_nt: TGTGCCAGCAGTGAAGCGCTTGGGGGACAAGCCACAGATACGCAGTATTTT
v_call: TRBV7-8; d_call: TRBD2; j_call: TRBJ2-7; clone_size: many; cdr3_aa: CASSLGLAGGMVYEQYF; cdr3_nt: TGTGCCAGCAGCTTAGGGCTAGCGGGGGGGATGGTCTACGAGCAGTACTTC
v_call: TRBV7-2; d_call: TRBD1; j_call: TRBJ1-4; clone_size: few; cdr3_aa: CASSSTGGANEKLFF; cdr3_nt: TGTGCCAGCAGCTCGACAGGGGGCGCGAATGAAAAACTGTTTTTT
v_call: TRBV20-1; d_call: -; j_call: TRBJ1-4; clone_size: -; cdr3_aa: CSAILGGSKLFF; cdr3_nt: TGCAGTGCTATCCTAGGGGGGTCGAAACTGTTTTTT
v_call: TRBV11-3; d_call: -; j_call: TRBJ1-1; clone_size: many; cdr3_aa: CASSLDGSRTGREAFF; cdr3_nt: TGTGCCAGCAGCTTAGATGGTAGCAGAACGGGGCGTGAAGCTTTCTTT
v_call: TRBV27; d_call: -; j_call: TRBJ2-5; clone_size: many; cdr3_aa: CASSLSRGDKLQETQYF; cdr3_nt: TGTGCCAGCAGTTTATCGCGTGGGGACAAACTACAAGAGACCCAGTACTTC
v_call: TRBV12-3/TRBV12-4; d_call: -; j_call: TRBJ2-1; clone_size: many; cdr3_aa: CASRFTTDANEQFF; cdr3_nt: TGTGCCAGCAGATTCACGACGGATGCCAATGAGCAGTTCTTC
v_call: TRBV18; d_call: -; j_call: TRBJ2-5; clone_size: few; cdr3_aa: CASSPNGGSELQGTQYF; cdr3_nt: TGTGCCAGCTCACCCAACGGCGGCTCCGAATTACAAGGGACCCAGTACTTC
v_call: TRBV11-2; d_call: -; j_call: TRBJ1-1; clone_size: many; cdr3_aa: CASSLEAMLPRGAFF; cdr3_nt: TGTGCCAGCAGCTTAGAGGCCATGCTACCAAGGGGAGCTTTCTTT
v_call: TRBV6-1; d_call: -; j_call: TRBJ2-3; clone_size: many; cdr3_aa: CASSIRGNTDTQYF; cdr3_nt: TGTGCCAGCAGTATTCGCGGGAACACAGATACGCAGTATTTT
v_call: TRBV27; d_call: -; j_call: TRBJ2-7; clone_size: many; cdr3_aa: CASTPGGRGPSYEQYF; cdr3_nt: TGTGCCAGCACCCCGGGGGGCAGGGGCCCGTCCTACGAGCAGTACTTC